The rows below give T cell receptor beta chains drawn from one sample of a study of blood T cell repertoires in COVID-19. Clones were read by immunoSEQ multiplex PCR, and TCRdb kept only the in-frame ones, dropping some. The sample shows 60,000 to 70,000 clones, more than 90% of them seen only once. Sequencing used peripheral blood. These receptors originate from a human donor with active COVID-19. The donor label of this sample is uncertain. The CDR3 runs from the conserved cysteine through the conserved F or W. D genes are given only for firm matches. Clone size is given for some rows only: seen once, a few or many times, or a class if the clone is expanded.

D gene,V gene,J gene,CDR3 length,clone size,CDR3 protein,CDR3 DNA
TRBD1,TRBV6-2/TRBV6-3,TRBJ2-7,14,once,CASSPGTGVYEQYF,TGTGCCAGCAGTCCCGGGACAGGGGTTTACGAGCAGTACTTC
NA,TRBV7-9,TRBJ2-2,16,NA,CASSLMGTPNTGELFF,TGTGCCAGCAGCTTAATGGGGACACCGAACACCGGGGAGCTGTTTTTT
TRBD1,TRBV2,TRBJ1-1,12,NA,CASRAGTVEAFF,TGTGCCAGCAGGGCTGGGACAGTTGAAGCTTTCTTT
TRBD1,TRBV29-1,TRBJ1-2,15,NA,CSVERGAGGARGYTF,TGCAGCGTTGAAAGGGGGGCAGGGGGCGCGAGAGGCTACACCTTC
TRBD2,TRBV10-2,TRBJ2-7,13,once,CASNSRESYEQYF,TGCGCCAGCAACTCGCGGGAGTCCTACGAGCAGTACTTC
TRBD2,TRBV11-3,TRBJ2-1,14,NA,CASQGGRVVNEQFF,TGTGCCAGTCAAGGCGGGAGAGTTGTAAATGAGCAGTTCTTC
NA,TRBV5-6,TRBJ1-1,15,NA,CASSLMGAQSTEAFF,TGTGCCAGCAGCTTGATGGGGGCGCAGAGCACTGAAGCTTTCTTT
TRBD2,TRBV18,TRBJ2-3,15,once,CASSLIAGPTDTQYF,TGTGCCAGCTCCTTGATAGCGGGACCCACAGATACGCAGTATTTT
TRBD1,TRBV27,TRBJ1-6,13,NA,CASSRDRNSPLHF,TGTGCCAGCAGCCGGGACAGGAATTCACCCCTCCACTTT
NA,TRBV9,TRBJ2-7,14,NA,CASSVGSSPLEQYF,TGTGCCAGCAGCGTAGGGAGCTCTCCACTCGAGCAGTACTTC
TRBD1,TRBV19,TRBJ2-1,13,NA,CASSYTGAREQFF,TGTGCCAGTAGTTATACAGGGGCCCGGGAGCAGTTCTTC
TRBD1,TRBV6-5,TRBJ1-1,13,NA,CASLGQTNTEAFF,TGTGCCAGCCTGGGACAGACGAACACTGAAGCTTTCTTT
NA,TRBV7-8,TRBJ2-3,15,NA,CASSTETGASYTQYF,TGTGCCAGCAGCACCGAAACGGGAGCTTCATATACGCAGTATTTT
NA,TRBV9,TRBJ2-3,14,NA,CASSVGLATDTQYF,TGTGCCAGCAGCGTCGGGCTAGCAACAGATACGCAGTATTTT
TRBD2,TRBV10-3,TRBJ2-1,14,NA,CAISGTSDYNEQFF,TGTGCCATCAGCGGGACTAGCGATTACAATGAGCAGTTCTTC
NA,TRBV6-5,TRBJ2-6,14,once,CAGPGGAGANVLTF,TGTGCCGGCCCAGGAGGCGCTGGGGCCAACGTCCTGACTTTC
NA,TRBV10-3,TRBJ2-3,14,NA,CAISESTGTDTQYF,TGTGCCATCAGTGAGTCGACTGGGACAGATACGCAGTATTTT
NA,TRBV18,TRBJ2-7,14,NA,CASSPPTGEDEQYF,TGTGCCAGCTCACCACCTACGGGAGAGGACGAGCAGTACTTC
TRBD2,TRBV11-2,TRBJ2-7,16,NA,CASSSGLAGANYEQYF,TGTGCCAGCAGCTCCGGACTAGCGGGGGCCAACTACGAGCAGTACTTC
TRBD2,TRBV18,TRBJ2-1,16,NA,CASSPTAVAGGNEQFF,TGTGCCAGCTCACCGACTGCGGTAGCGGGAGGAAATGAGCAGTTCTTC
TRBD1,TRBV7-9,TRBJ2-5,15,NA,CASSSGQGAREAQYF,TGTGCCAGCAGCTCGGGACAGGGGGCGCGTGAGGCCCAGTACTTC
NA,TRBV18,TRBJ1-1,13,NA,CASSPRGDTEAFF,TGTGCCAGCTCACCACGAGGAGACACTGAAGCTTTCTTT
TRBD2,TRBV6-2/TRBV6-3,TRBJ2-3,16,NA,CASSTGTSGRVDTQYF,TGTGCCAGCAGTACCGGGACTAGCGGGAGGGTAGATACGCAGTATTTT
TRBD1,TRBV7-9,TRBJ2-1,15,NA,CASSQDRGSYNEQFF,TGTGCCAGCAGCCAGGACAGGGGCTCCTACAATGAGCAGTTCTTC
TRBD1,TRBV3-1/TRBV3-2,TRBJ1-2,15,NA,CASSQGWGQTNGYTF,TGTGCCAGCAGCCAAGGGTGGGGACAGACCAATGGCTACACCTTC
NA,TRBV5-1,TRBJ2-3,12,few,CASSPVADTQYF,TGCGCCAGCAGCCCGGTGGCAGATACGCAGTATTTT
NA,TRBV12-5,TRBJ2-1,14,NA,CASGRGGAYNEQFF,TGTGCTAGTGGGAGAGGGGGGGCCTACAATGAGCAGTTCTTC
TRBD1,TRBV6-2/TRBV6-3,TRBJ1-1,14,NA,CASSYGQARTEAFF,TGTGCCAGCAGTTACGGACAGGCTCGGACTGAAGCTTTCTTT
TRBD1,TRBV5-1,TRBJ1-4,14,once,CASSAGGTNEKLFF,TGCGCCAGCAGCGCAGGGGGGACTAATGAAAAACTGTTTTTT
TRBD2,TRBV28,TRBJ2-2,15,NA,CASSPWTSASGELFF,TGTGCCAGCAGTCCCTGGACTAGCGCTTCCGGGGAGCTGTTTTTT
NA,TRBV4-2,TRBJ2-5,14,NA,CASSQGTQQETQYF,TGTGCCAGCAGCCAGGGGACTCAACAAGAGACCCAGTACTTC
NA,TRBV15,TRBJ2-1,16,NA,CATSRLRTGNYNEQFF,TGTGCCACCAGCAGACTGCGAACCGGGAACTACAATGAGCAGTTCTTC
NA,TRBV6-1,TRBJ2-7,15,NA,CASSEEAGQSYEQYF,TGTGCCAGCAGTGAAGAGGCAGGCCAAAGCTACGAGCAGTACTTC
TRBD2,TRBV3-1/TRBV3-2,TRBJ2-5,15,NA,CASRNSGGPKETQYF,TGTGCCAGCAGGAACTCGGGAGGGCCCAAAGAGACCCAGTACTTC
TRBD1,TRBV28,TRBJ1-6,14,NA,CASSSGQGRSPLHF,TGTGCCAGCAGTTCCGGACAGGGTCGTTCACCCCTCCACTTT
TRBD1,TRBV28,TRBJ2-2,14,NA,CASSSPGGTGELFF,TGTGCCAGCAGTTCTCCAGGGGGTACCGGGGAGCTGTTTTTT
NA,TRBV4-3,TRBJ2-1,16,NA,CASSRAERFLGNEQFF,TGCGCCAGCAGCCGCGCCGAGCGGTTCCTGGGTAATGAGCAGTTCTTC
TRBD1,TRBV7-2,TRBJ2-7,14,once,CASSLASGGDEQYF,TGTGCCAGCAGCTTAGCGTCAGGGGGCGACGAGCAGTACTTC
TRBD1,TRBV11-1,TRBJ2-1,16,NA,CASSLGQVSSYNEQFF,TGTGCCAGCAGCCTGGGACAGGTGAGCTCCTACAATGAGCAGTTCTTC
NA,TRBV12-3/TRBV12-4,TRBJ2-3,13,NA,CASSLRFADTQYF,TGTGCCAGCAGTTTGAGGTTTGCAGATACGCAGTATTTT
NA,TRBV5-1,TRBJ2-1,15,NA,CASSLAQATYNEQFF,TGCGCCAGCAGCTTGGCACAGGCAACCTACAATGAGCAGTTCTTC